This TCR beta chain stems from a study of healthy donors' naive CD4 and CD8 T cells (dated by TCRdb to 2013 to 2016). Regarding the study in general: Donor selection covered three age groups (20-25, 40-50 and 60-70 years) with over 5 people in each, and the resulting cohort had a mean age of around 45 and was half female. For TCR alpha, a new primer set was designed to cover all functional IMGT alpha gene variants, and all other steps followed the beta-chain workflow. To check how TCR variation relates to lineage commitment, the researchers sequenced rearranged TCR alpha and beta chains taken from naive CD4+ and CD8+ T cells. Peripheral blood mononuclear cells were obtained from about 18 unrelated, healthy individuals. Donors were HLA-typed by sequencing at HLA-A, -B, -C, -DRB1, -DQB1 and -DPB1 using the SBTexcellerator protocol, an ABI3130xl analyzer and SBTengine software.

TCRdb lists the instrument as 454 GS FLX Titanium. A previously published linear amplification protocol was used to build the TCR libraries, starting from roughly 500 ng of total RNA. Sequencing was carried out on the Roche/454 Genome Sequencer using Titanium chemistry. Per the authors' processing: From 5 of the healthy donors, around 78,000 rearranged TCR alpha transcripts were sequenced. Duplicate transcripts were removed, and each unique TCR clonotype was defined by its CDR3 junction following IMGT nomenclature. In R 2.13.0, logistic regression modeled CD4 versus CD8 status on V and J genes, adjusting for donor effects, with Bonferroni correction for multiple testing. TCRdb applied fastp at Q25 and MiXCR to the public reads, then kept only in-frame beta chains. Each entry is one CDR3 protein sequence, shown with its most common DNA and genes. These V and J calls derive from TCRdb rather than the authors' analysis. Counted in this sample were about 180,000 distinct CDR3 sequences; 65% to 75% of them appeared once. The top ten clones comprise roughly 2.4% of the sample.

V loses 7 bases at its end and J loses 5 bases; junction bases beyond the gene matches: 10. The CDR3 sequence holds 15 residues, the cysteine and phenylalanine included. Only the CDR3 portion is preserved as DNA: 45 bases, with reading frame beginning at the first base. Looking up the germline V gene (reference sequence) yields CDR1 LNHDA and CDR2 SQIVND. A single count supports this clonotype. Its antigen is not yet known. Base qualities were left out, and no much larger clone turns up one base away. One read alone provides weak support. The paper's findings and limits, for the study overall: The study did not directly address possible repertoire bias arising from homeostatic proliferation of naive T cells. Taken together, V genes, J genes and CDR3 charge appeared to account for around 13% of the variance in CD4/CD8 propensity, acting in a largely additive way. Naive CD4+ and CD8+ cells reportedly showed biased usage of most V and J gene segments, and this bias was consistent across donors and independent of HLA genotype. In both chains, CD4+ lineage was linked to a positively charged CDR3, whereas CD8+ lineage was linked to a negatively charged CDR3. Because alpha and beta chains were sequenced in bulk and could not be paired, the effects of the two chains in combination were not assessed.

Cells with a CD4+CD8-CD45RO-CD45RA+ profile were isolated by FACS and defined as naive CD4+ T cells, and those with a CD8+CD4-CD45RA+CD27bright profile were defined as naive CD8+ T cells. Antibodies against CD4 (RPA-T4), CD8 (SK1), CD27 (O323), CD45RA (HI100) and CD45RO (UCHL1) were used for sorting. In this chain, TRBV19 is recombined with TRBJ2-1, and TRBD2 matches 8 of the central bases. The sequenced material came from naive CD4+ and CD8+ T cells sorted from blood, pooled from several donors. The cell subset or site label on this specimen signifies: FACS-sorted naive CD4+ (CD45RO-CD45RA+) and naive CD8+ (CD45RA+CD27bright) T cells. The clonotype originates from a pool of human donors in good health; the sample pools cells from several healthy donors. The nucleotide sequence reads TGTGCCAGTATTTCCAGCGGGAGTCTGGACAATGAGCAGTTCTTC. It codes for CASISSGSLDNEQFF.